This TCR beta chain stems from a study of T cell responses to AZD1222 COVID-19 vaccine (dated by TCRdb to about 2021). With respect to the entire study: AZD1222 recipients whose second dose came at about 4 weeks and those whose second dose came at about 12 weeks were combined into one group, since spike-specific TCR depth and breadth did not differ between the two schedules. A total of 233 trial participants underwent TCR sequencing, of whom about 210 received two doses of AZD1222 and about 25 received two doses of the MenACWY control vaccine. Trial participants were enrolled into age subgroups of 18-55, 56-69 and 70-plus years, which contained approximately 150, 28 and 58 TCR-sequenced participants, respectively. What the study reported, not specific to this receptor: No day 14 peak-response samples were available, so repertoires were characterized only after the peak T cell response. A significant rise in spike-specific TCR breadth and depth was observed after two AZD1222 doses relative to day 0 and relative to MenACWY recipients. Conclusions about previously exposed vaccinees were limited because only a handful of AZD1222 recipients were SARS-CoV-2 seropositive at baseline. Most participants were white British and females outnumbered males, and the authors suggested that clonal diversity may have been underestimated. The 56-69-year group was small, and its depth increase did not reach significance, likely because of low power. The vaccine-associated CD4 TCRs covered the entire spike protein, and the dominant responses fell in regions 160-218 and 743-854. Reportedly, almost half of the unique spike-specific TCRs recognized epitopes lying outside the regions that are mutated in the B.1.351 and B.1.1.7 variants.

Concerning this clone: What antigen it recognizes has not been identified. Per-base quality was not reported, and no clone a single base away is much larger than it.

The sample's time point label is to be understood as: baseline before first vaccination. Vaccinee samples were obtained from the UK trials COV001 and COV002, which included a single-blind randomized controlled phase 2/3 trial of AZD1222 (ChAdOx1 nCoV-19) in healthy adults. For TCRbeta chain sequencing, PBMC samples from trial participants were taken at day 0 and at day 28 after the second dose. Trimming at the junction amounts to 4 bases on V and 0 bases on J, and the germline ends lie 19 bases apart. CDR1 and CDR2 are read off the germline V gene as SGHRS and YFSETQ. From cysteine to phenylalanine, the CDR3 is 17 amino acids long. Left in the record is the CDR3 DNA by itself, 51 bases read in frame from the first base. The CDR3 regions of human TCRbeta chains were analyzed by immunosequencing. Concerning the study's data processing: Repertoire TCRs were checked for matches against a reference library of SARS-CoV-2-specific TCRs that had been generated using the MIRA antigen-specificity platform. Breadth was defined as the fraction of unique TCRs that were SARS-CoV-2-associated, and depth was defined as the fraction of total T cells that were SARS-CoV-2-associated. Each spike-specific TCR was assigned to its reactive spike region and to a CD4 or CD8 class using the MIRA data. Log10-transformed breadth and depth values were compared by one-way ANOVA with Sidak's multiple comparisons tests. TCRdb holds this immuneACCESS table with in-frame rearrangements only. Some clones are missing; in checked studies, unresolved V genes explain under half, and the rest has no known cause. The V and J calls and the clone size are those of that table, but D and trimming were determined from the DNA. Within this sample are 100,000 to 150,000 clones, with 65% to 90% of them counted one time only. The top ten clones comprise approximately 20% of the sample.

The origin of this receptor is an adult in good health. The starting material was peripheral blood, obtained on day 0 of AZD1222 vaccination. The V and J segments used are TRBV5-1 and TRBJ1-1; the D gene is perhaps TRBD1, on 5 matching bases. CDR3 sequence: CASSTPGVGGMNTEAFF. The base sequence is TGCGCCAGCAGCACCCCTGGGGTGGGGGGTATGAACACTGAAGCTTTCTTT.